This T cell receptor (beta chain) was documented in a study of blood T cell repertoires in COVID-19 (TCRdb year 2020). General notes on the study: Collaborator samples came from the United States, Italy and Spain and covered acute and convalescent phases of COVID-19. Where available, HLA class I and class II types were obtained from metadata supplied by the sample provider rather than from assay-based typing. The prospective study material was composed of cDNA or gDNA derived from T cells, B-cell-depleted T cells, or PBMCs. The samples were drawn from two sources: the first 160 participants of the ongoing ImmuneRACE study, and 950 to 1,500 subjects contributed by 6 global collaborators. A de-identified subject ID, COVID-19 status, age in years and sex were almost always included in the sample metadata. The repertoires were released in a freely available public database intended as a resource for research on the immune response to SARS-CoV-2. Deeply sampled blood TCRbeta repertoires from subjects exposed to, actively infected with, or recovered from COVID-19 were included in the dataset.

TCRbeta CDR3 regions were amplified from genomic DNA using the immunoSEQ Assay, a bias-controlled multiplex PCR. Processing in the source paper ran as follows. The number of nucleated cells in each sample was estimated from the amplification of reference gene primers within the assay. Sequence reads were collapsed and filtered to measure the absolute abundance of every unique TCRbeta CDR3 rearrangement. For each sample, productive Simpson clonality was calculated as the square root of Simpson's diversity index across productive rearrangements. This is the immuneACCESS table as TCRdb keeps it, with only in-frame sequences that have V and J called. A part of the clones is gone; compared with another copy, unresolved V genes explain less than half, and the rest is unexplained. That table is the source of V, J and clone size, and D and trimming were worked out from the DNA. The sample table shows fewer than 450,000 clones, and more than 70% are seen once. Together, the top ten hold 10% to 15% of the sample.

As encoded in the germline V gene (reference sequence), CDR1 is SGHKS while CDR2 is YYEKEE. From the cysteine through the phenylalanine, the CDR3 covers 14 amino acids. Only CDR3 DNA is held: 42 bases, read in frame from base 1. V is clipped by 0 bases and J by 9 bases, and the sequence between their germline boundaries is 13 bases long. Paper-wide results and their limitations: How much clinical and demographic metadata was included differed by source and by participant, and the metadata was provided uncurated.

This clone occurred once. It lacks a known antigen. Base-call qualities are not available, and no considerably larger clone is one nucleotide away. One collaborating source in Seattle enrolled patients while the patients were actively infected and followed the patients over time throughout the course of disease. Each collaborating institution followed its own protocols to collect whole blood in K2EDTA tubes. For TCRbeta analysis, collaborators shipped samples as frozen whole blood, isolated PBMCs, or DNA extracted from either of those sample types. This receptor was identified in a woman aged 45-65 years with COVID-19, enrolled during active disease. Sequences were obtained from peripheral blood. This chain is built from TRBV5-5 and TRBJ1-5; matching of 6 bases hints at TRBD1 as the D gene. The bases are TGTGCCAGCAGCTTGGATGTGCAGGGGACGCCCCAGCATTTT. It codes for CASSLDVQGTPQHF.